This T cell receptor beta chain was sequenced in a study of blood T cell repertoires in COVID-19. Study-level background: T cells, B-cell-depleted T cells, or PBMCs provided the cDNA or gDNA that served as material.

TCRdb's copy holds only in-frame clones and misses some; the assay was immunoSEQ multiplex PCR. The data hold about 81,000 clones, with roughly four fifths observed a single time. Between the trimmed V and J ends, which lost 6 bases and 10 bases, there was a span of 7 bases. Germline lookup yields CDR1 SNHLY and CDR2 FYNNEI. The CDR3 sequence is 10 residues long. This TCR derives from a human donor in a cohort sampled during active COVID-19. The sample consisted of peripheral blood. The V and J genes are TRBV2 and TRBJ1-3; no firm D call. CDR3 DNA sequence: TGTGCCAGCAGCGGTAGTACCATATATTTT. Amino acids: CASSGSTIYF.